A single sample is the source of the 22 T cell receptor beta chains below, sequenced in a study of cytomegalovirus exposure and HLA in healthy donors. A multiplex PCR was run with 60 Vbeta primers and 13 Jbeta primers. The repertoire was sequenced with immunoSEQ multiplex PCR; TCRdb's copy has only in-frame clones and lacks some. Among approximately 190,000 clones listed, 82% were seen once. Sequencing input: PBMCs. The receptors shown here come from a woman aged 18-29 years in good health and CMV-seronegative.

The V gene is TRBV6-5, the J gene TRBJ2-7, with a weak D call TRBD2 (5 bases). The CDR3 is made up of 14 amino acids. Trimming took 8 bases from V and 0 from J, leaving 14 bases between them. Per the germline V gene, CDR1 is MNHEY and CDR2 is SVGAGI. CDR3 loop: CASRDRGYSYEQYF. CDR3 bases: TGTGCCAGCCGGGATCGAGGTTACTCCTACGAGCAGTACTTC.

The J gene is TRBJ1-4, the V gene TRBV6-1, with 7 bases lining up with TRBD1. Germline V CDR1 and CDR2: MNHNS, SASEGT. CDR3 length: 15 residues. The V segment lost 3 bases and the J segment 8 bases; nucleotides outside the gene matches: 9. This CDR3 reads CASSEGQSNREKLFF. The CDR3 nucleotides are TGTGCCAGCAGTGAGGGACAGAGTAATAGGGAAAAACTGTTTTTT.

V usage is TRBV6-5 and J usage is TRBJ2-7, with a tentative D call TRBD1 (5 bases). V lost 6 bases and J lost 6, with 21 bases in between. This CDR3 has 15 residues. CDR1 is MNHEY and CDR2 is SVGAGI in the germline V gene. Here the CDR3 reads CASSLGPGGVVEQYF. The CDR3 DNA follows: TGTGCCAGCAGCCTGGGGCCAGGTGGTGTGGTCGAGCAGTACTTC.

With regard to this clone: The junction does not match germline at one end; this may be a read error. The chain links TRBV7-9 to TRBJ2-7, with D possibly TRBD2 on 5 matching bases. The length of the CDR3 is 12 residues. Germline V gene sequence: CDR1 SEHNR, CDR2 FQNEAQ (reference sequence). CDR3 coding DNA: TGTTCCAGCAGCTTAGAGGGAGACGAGCAGTACTTC. Encoded protein: CSSSLEGDEQYF.

This chain joins TRBV6-1 and TRBJ2-1, with D hard to call. The length of the CDR3 is 12 residues. Germline loops: CDR1 MNHNS, CDR2 SASEGT. Trimming took 2 bases from V and 7 from J, leaving 6 bases between them. The CDR3 sequence is CASSEIPNEQFF. The DNA of the CDR3 is TGTGCCAGCAGTGAAATCCCGAATGAGCAGTTCTTC.

With regard to this clone: The same CDR3 also results from other DNA sequences found in this sample. The V and J genes are TRBV27 and TRBJ2-2; TRBD2 agrees at 7 bases. CDR3 length: 13 residues. Germline CDR1 reads MNHEY; CDR2 reads SMNVEV (reference sequence). Trimming removed 3 bases from V and 5 bases from J; junction bases left unmatched: 0. CDR3: CASSFGGTGELFF. The CDR3 nucleotides are TGTGCCAGCAGTTTCGGGGGGACCGGGGAGCTGTTTTTT.

This clone has just one count. This chain uses TRBV2 with TRBJ2-7, with D possibly matching TRBD2 (6 bases). Germline values: CDR1 SNHLY, CDR2 FYNNEI. Between the trimmed V and J ends, which lost 2 bases and 3 bases, there was a span of 14 bases. This CDR3 contains 15 residues. In DNA, the CDR3 is TGTGCCAGCAGTGAACTTCGGGGGAGAGACTACGAGCAGTACTTC. Protein sequence: CASSELRGRDYEQYF. Full variable domain (missing parts from reference TRBV2 and TRBJ2-7): EPEVTQTPSHQVTQMGQEVILRCVPISNHLYFYWYRQILGQKVEFLVSFYNNEISEKSEIFDDQFSVERPDGSNFTLKIRSTKLEDSAMYFCASSELRGRDYEQYFGPGTRLTVT.

The chain links TRBV10-1 to TRBJ2-3, with a tentative D call TRBD2 (7 bases). The germline gives CDR1 WNHNN, CDR2 SYGVQD (reference sequence). V lost 0 bases to trimming and J lost 4 bases, with 14 bases between them. CDR3 length: 16 residues. CDR3 nucleotide sequence: TGCGCCAGCAGTGAGTCGAGGGGAGGGGGGGCAGATACGCAGTATTTT. As protein: CASSESRGGGADTQYF.

The genes are TRBV6-4 and TRBJ2-1; 9 nucleotides align to TRBD2. Germline V lookup: CDR1 MRHNA, CDR2 SNTAGT. The V gene end was trimmed by 4 bases and the J gene end by 6 bases; junction bases not matched to a gene: 4. The CDR3 length is 14 residues. The CDR3 coding sequence is TGTGCCAGCAGTGCTGAGCGGGGGGCCAATGAGCAGTTCTTC. Protein sequence: CASSAERGANEQFF.

The J gene is TRBJ2-1, the V gene TRBV13; maybe TRBD2 (6 bases). This CDR3 is built from 14 residues. Germline assignment: CDR1 PRHDT and CDR2 FYEKMQ (reference sequence). Trimming stripped 4 bases from V and 5 bases from J, with 12 bases between. In nucleotides, the CDR3 is TGTGCCAGCAGCTCCCGGGCTAGCGACAATGAGCAGTTCTTC. This encodes CASSSRASDNEQFF.

The chain links TRBV18 to TRBJ1-1; D gene ambiguous. This CDR3 contains 15 residues. CDR1 is KGHSH, CDR2 LQKENI, per germline. Between the trimmed V and J ends, which lost 4 bases and 3 bases, there was a span of 15 bases. CDR3 in DNA: TGTGCCAGCTCACTTTATCGGGAGTGGGACACTGAAGCTTTCTTT. It is translated as CASSLYREWDTEAFF.

The rearrangement uses TRBV6-5 and TRBJ2-7; 8 bases line up with TRBD1. Germline V gene sequence: CDR1 MNHEY, CDR2 SVGAGI. Trimming at V came to 4 bases and at J to 5 bases, leaving 7 bases not matched to a gene. There are 14 residues in the CDR3. In DNA form, the CDR3 reads TGTGCCAGCAGTTTCGACAGGGGCAGTAACGAGCAGTACTTC. Protein: CASSFDRGSNEQYF.

V and J are TRBV27 and TRBJ2-1, with 8 bases matching TRBD2. The V and J ends lost 4 bases and 8 bases, in that order; junction bases with no gene match: 10. In germline, CDR1 is MNHEY, CDR2 SMNVEV (reference sequence). The CDR3 length is 15 residues. CDR3 DNA: TGTGCCAGCAGTTCCGAGCGGGAGTGGATTTATGAGCAGTTCTTC. This translates into CASSSEREWIYEQFF.

The chain is built from TRBV7-3 and TRBJ2-3; D is ambiguous. The germline V gene has CDR1 SGHTA and CDR2 FQGTGA. The CDR3 consists of 14 residues. V was clipped by 5 bases and J by 4 bases, with 13 bases between them. The CDR3: CASSLAREADTQYF. In nucleotides, the CDR3 is TGTGCCAGCAGCCTCGCCCGAGAGGCAGATACGCAGTATTTT.

The chain links TRBV28 to TRBJ2-5; 10 bases map to TRBD2. Looked up from germline, CDR1 is MDHEN and CDR2 is SYDVKM. CDR3 length: 17 residues. V was clipped by 7 bases and J by 5 bases; unmatched bases: 16. The CDR3 loop is CASTTRASGSWRETQYF. The CDR3 DNA is TGTGCCAGCACCACCCGCGCTAGCGGGAGTTGGAGGGAGACCCAGTACTTC.

This clone has just one count. The rearrangement links TRBV28 to TRBJ1-5; 9 nucleotides line up with TRBD1. The CDR3 has 15 residues. The germline V gene has CDR1 MDHEN and CDR2 SYDVKM. V dropped 1 base and J dropped 5; count of bases not matched to a gene: 3. The CDR3 DNA sequence: TGTGCCAGCAGTTTATTGGACAGGGGAGATCAGCCCCAGCATTTT. Its protein product is CASSLLDRGDQPQHF.

In its sample, this clone was seen once. The chain joins TRBV18 to TRBJ2-7, with TRBD1 matching over 7 bases. The trim removed 3 bases at V and 7 bases at J, leaving 12 bases unmatched. The germline CDR1 and CDR2 sequences are KGHSH and LQKENI. This CDR3 is built from 15 residues. CDR3 sequence: CASSPGVDRSGEQYF. The CDR3 DNA reads as TGTGCCAGCTCACCGGGTGTGGACAGGTCTGGAGAGCAGTACTTC.

This CDR3 is CASSSRGAYGYTF. The CDR3 DNA follows: TGTGCCAGCAGTTCCAGGGGAGCCTATGGCTACACCTTC. This chain joins TRBV6-5 and TRBJ1-2; D might be TRBD1 (6 bases). Germline V lookup: CDR1 MNHEY, CDR2 SVGAGI. The CDR3 has 13 amino acids. Trimming took off 4 bases at V and 4 bases at J, with 10 bases between the two ends.

The V and J genes are TRBV6-6 and TRBJ1-1; perhaps TRBD1 as D (6 bases). Germline V gene sequence: CDR1 MNHNY, CDR2 SVGAGI (reference sequence). This CDR3 has 16 amino acids. Trimming left V 4 bases short and J 1 base short, with 16 bases between. CDR3 nucleotide sequence: TGTGCCAGCAGTTCCCCTTTACAGGGTCGGAACACTGAAGCTTTCTTT. This translates into CASSSPLQGRNTEAFF.

The J gene is TRBJ1-3, the V gene TRBV4-2, with a weak D call TRBD1 (6 bases). Trimming left V 4 bases short and J 1 base short, with 17 bases between. The CDR3 is 17 amino acids. Germline V gene sequence: CDR1 LGHNA, CDR2 YNFKEQ. The CDR3 here is CASSPRPPQGSGNTIYF. The CDR3 region has the DNA TGTGCCAGCAGCCCCCGGCCCCCACAGGGATCTGGAAACACCATATATTTT.

This clone was detected a few times. The DNA of the CDR3 is TGTGCCAGCAGCCAAGCCGGGAGTAGCGCGACAGATACGCAGTATTTT. Protein product: CASSQAGSSATDTQYF. The chain has TRBV4-2 and TRBJ2-3; a weak D match, TRBD2 (6 bases). CDR3 length: 16 residues. Trimming removed 1 base at V and 3 bases at J, with 14 bases between. The germline V gene has CDR1 LGHNA and CDR2 YNFKEQ.

The chain joins TRBV5-1 to TRBJ2-3; TRBD2 matches at 8 bases. V dropped 2 bases and J dropped 2; count of bases not matched to a gene: 13. Germline-derived CDR1 and CDR2 are SGHRS and YFSETQ. The CDR3 extends over 18 amino acids. Here the CDR3 reads CASSFGRTYSGNTDTQYF. The CDR3, as DNA: TGCGCCAGCAGCTTTGGCAGGACCTATAGCGGGAACACAGATACGCAGTATTTT.